These 17 T cell receptor beta chains came from one sample sequenced in a study of control samples from healthy donors and cancer patients. Sequencing used immunoSEQ multiplex PCR; TCRdb keeps in-frame clones, though not all of them. The table includes about 80,000 clones, approximately 82% detected once. Sequencing was performed on PBMCs. The receptors here all came from a man aged 60-69 years with head and neck cancer.

This clone was found once. This rearrangement joins TRBV19 to TRBJ1-5; 9 bases line up with TRBD1. The CDR3 has 15 amino acids. Losses at the gene ends were 4 bases for V and 4 bases for J; bases not matched to a gene: 5. Germline CDR1 reads LNHDA; CDR2 reads SQIVND (reference sequence). CDR3 region: CASSTGQGHNQPQHF. CDR3 coding DNA: TGTGCCAGTAGTACGGGACAGGGACATAATCAGCCCCAGCATTTT.

This rearrangement joins TRBV18 to TRBJ1-5, with TRBD1 matching 8 bases. The CDR3 covers 14 residues. The germline V gene has CDR1 KGHSH and CDR2 LQKENI. V lost 6 bases and J lost 7; bases outside the gene matches: 8. The CDR3 loop reads CASSRDRGLQPQHF. CDR3 DNA: TGTGCCAGCTCCCGCGACAGGGGTTTACAGCCCCAGCATTTT.

The genes are TRBV19 and TRBJ1-5, with D possibly being TRBD1 (6 bases). There are 13 residues in the CDR3. Germline V gene data show CDR1 as LNHDA and CDR2 as SQIVND (reference sequence). V lost 8 bases to trimming and J lost 4 bases, with 12 bases between them. The DNA for the CDR3 is TGTGCCAGTGGGGACAAGGAAAATCAGCCCCAGCATTTT. Its translation: CASGDKENQPQHF.

The chain couples TRBV5-1 to TRBJ2-7; 7 bases align to TRBD1. The germline V gene has CDR1 SGHRS and CDR2 YFSETQ. Unmatched junction bases numbered 11, after V lost 4 bases and J lost 4 bases. The CDR3 spans 15 residues. DNA for the CDR3: TGCGCCAGCAGCCCTAATACTAGACAGGGTTACGAGCAGTACTTC. This sequence encodes CASSPNTRQGYEQYF.

This chain links TRBV6-5 with TRBJ1-2; D is undetermined. With 0 bases removed from V and 2 bases from J, the gap between germline ends came to 13 bases. The CDR3 is 16 amino acids. The germline V gene encodes CDR1 MNHEY and CDR2 SVGAGI. This CDR3 is CASSYSRGRYNYGYTF. CDR3 DNA sequence: TGTGCCAGCAGTTACTCGAGAGGAAGGTACAACTATGGCTACACCTTC.

This chain connects TRBV2 to TRBJ1-1; D might be TRBD1 (5 bases). Trimming removed 6 bases from V and 4 bases from J, with 15 bases in between. The CDR3 covers 14 residues. CDR1 and CDR2 (germline): SNHLY, FYNNEI. CDR3 nucleotides: TGTGCCAGCAGGGGGACTTGGGGAAGCACTGAAGCTTTCTTT. Translated: CASRGTWGSTEAFF.

J is TRBJ2-2 and V is TRBV11-2; no firm D call. This CDR3 comprises 16 residues. CDR1 SGHAT and CDR2 FQNNGV come from the germline V gene. V lost 6 bases to trimming and J lost 6 bases, with 20 bases between them. The chain's CDR3 is CASRLSWAPSPGELFF. CDR3 in DNA: TGTGCCAGCAGATTGAGCTGGGCCCCCAGTCCCGGGGAGCTGTTTTTT.

This clone was observed a single time. CDR3 sequence: CASSSGTQTGELFF. CDR3 sequence (DNA): TGCGCCAGCAGCTCCGGGACACAGACCGGGGAGCTGTTTTTT. The chain couples TRBV5-1 to TRBJ2-2; a weak D match, TRBD1 (6 bases). Trimming removed 3 bases from V and 5 bases from J, with 11 bases in between. The germline gives CDR1 SGHRS, CDR2 YFSETQ. There are 14 residues in the CDR3.

This chain joins TRBV14 and TRBJ2-7; a possible D gene is TRBD1 (5 bases). Trimming removed 4 bases from V and 1 base from J, with 11 bases in between. CDR1 SGHDN and CDR2 FVKESK come from the germline V gene. This CDR3 has 14 residues. The CDR3 DNA is TGTGCCAGCAGCCTAGGGGCATGGTCCTACGAGCAGTACTTC. Protein product: CASSLGAWSYEQYF.

The chain uses TRBV2 and TRBJ1-1; D gene unclear. Trimming stripped 4 bases from V and 8 bases from J, with 8 bases between. CDR1 SNHLY and CDR2 FYNNEI come from the germline V gene. CDR3 length: 11 residues. This chain's CDR3 is CASSVAAEAFF. Here the CDR3 DNA reads TGTGCCAGCAGTGTGGCGGCAGAAGCTTTCTTT.

This chain links TRBV10-3 with TRBJ2-7; perhaps TRBD2 as D (6 bases). V lost 5 bases and J 4 bases, leaving 15 bases between the germline ends. The CDR3 length is 14 residues. From germline, CDR1 is ENHRY and CDR2 SYGVKD. The CDR3, as DNA: TGTGCCATCAGTCCGACTAGGGGATATTACGAGCAGTACTTC. It translates to CAISPTRGYYEQYF.

The rearrangement links TRBV11-2 to TRBJ2-1, with TRBD1 identical over 8 bases. V lost 3 bases, J lost 10 bases, and 5 bases stayed unmatched. The germline V gene has CDR1 SGHAT and CDR2 FQNNGV. CDR3 size: 13 residues. CDR3 nucleotide sequence: TGTGCCAGCAGCTTTGGGTCAGGGGGCGAGCAGTTCTTC. It translates to CASSFGSGGEQFF.

The rearrangement uses TRBV3-1 (or the pseudogene TRBV3-2) and TRBJ2-3; 8 bases fit TRBD1. The length of the CDR3 is 14 residues. Germline V gives CDR1 LGHDT, CDR2 YNNKEL (reference sequence). The V gene end was trimmed by 6 bases and the J gene end by 0 bases; junction bases not matched to a gene: 2. The CDR3 DNA follows: TGTGCCAGCAGAAGGACAGGGAGCACAGATACGCAGTATTTT. It yields the protein CASRRTGSTDTQYF.

The chain joins TRBV4-1 to TRBJ1-2; 9 bases agree with TRBD1. J gave up 4 bases and V 2 bases, and 8 bases lay outside the gene matches. Per germline, CDR1 MGHRA and CDR2 YSYEKL. The CDR3 sequence is 16 residues long. The chain's CDR3 is CASSQPNRGQAYGYTF. For the CDR3, the DNA is TGCGCCAGCAGCCAACCGAACAGGGGGCAGGCCTATGGCTACACCTTC.

This chain's CDR3 is CASSESSDSIGVGPEAFF. DNA for the CDR3: TGCGCCAGCAGTGAGTCTTCCGACTCCATTGGGGTAGGACCTGAAGCTTTCTTT. The gene calls are TRBV10-1 and TRBJ1-1, with D uncertain. The CDR3 is made up of 18 amino acids. The V end was cut by 0 bases, the J end by 6 bases, with 23 bases between. The germline CDR1 and CDR2 sequences are WNHNN and SYGVQD (reference sequence).

The chain recombines TRBV24-1 with TRBJ1-5; D perhaps matches TRBD1 (5 bases). From germline, CDR1 is KGHDR and CDR2 SFDVKD. This CDR3 contains 13 residues. Trimming left V 3 bases short and J 15 bases short, with 17 bases between. DNA of the CDR3: TGTGCCACCAGTGATGACCGGGACCTGGTCTGGCATTTT. It codes for CATSDDRDLVWHF.

The J gene is TRBJ1-4, the V gene TRBV14; weak D call: TRBD1 (5 bases). This CDR3 contains 13 residues. Trimming left V 4 bases short and J 7 bases short, with 10 bases between. Germline CDR1 SGHDN, CDR2 FVKESK. CDR3 bases: TGTGCCAGCAGCCCGGCCGGGGCTGAAAAACTGTTTTTT. Its protein product is CASSPAGAEKLFF.